This T cell receptor beta chain emerged from a study of identical twins (TCRdb year 2016). The study in broad terms: To test whether fetal clonotypes persist, the study used deep sequencing on TCR alpha and beta repertoires from monozygotic twins, unrelated adults of various ages, and cord blood. To rule out contamination, the twin experiments were replicated at different times with different library preparation protocols.

About this clonotype itself: Its antigen specificity is not known. Base qualities are not recorded, but no much larger clone differs from it by a single base.

All donors were healthy Caucasians. Three pairs of female monozygotic twins, all aged 18 to 29 years, made up the twin cohort. Positive isolation kits from Invitrogen were used to isolate CD4+ and CD8+ T cell populations. CDR1 MDHEN and CDR2 SYDVKM are derived from the germline V gene. V ends up 2 bases short and J 3 bases short, with an unmatched junction base count of 10. CDR3 length: 16 amino acids, cysteine to phenylalanine. The kept DNA is CDR3 alone, 48 bases in frame from the first base. The library was obtained by 5' RACE. The sample was run on an Illumina HiSeq 2000. Template switching introduced a universal primer binding site; the final cDNA contained a unique molecular identifier, enabling accurate counting of TCR cDNA molecules. First-strand cDNA for TCR alpha and beta chains was synthesized from specific primers in the conserved constant-segment region. To control for contamination, each cDNA library was double barcoded with a SMART-Mk sample barcode plus Illumina barcodes. TruSeq adapter sequences, together with Illumina sample barcodes, were added in two successive PCR steps. The TCR alpha and beta cDNA libraries were sequenced on the Illumina HiSeq platform using custom primers. As for the original processing: Raw reads were processed with MiGEC to extract unique molecular identifiers, and MiXCR was used to determine CDR3 positions. For each individual, recombination models were inferred using an EM algorithm with the repgenHMM and IGoR tools. Shared clonotypes were analyzed with the tcR package in R, and sharing was normalized by the product of cloneset sizes. To study raw recombination free of thymic and clonal selection effects, out-of-frame nonproductive sequences were analyzed. TCRdb took the public reads, trimmed them with fastp at Q25, ran MiXCR for clone calling and kept in-frame beta chains. Rows are unified per CDR3 protein, each entry keeping the most common DNA and genes. None of the V and J calls come from the authors' own analysis; TCRdb made them. This sample has more than 400,000 distinct CDR3 sequences in its table, and 13% to 15% of those were observed once. Roughly 0.43% of the sample is held by the ten biggest clonotypes.

Study-level results and caveats: Abundant cord blood beta clonotypes carried fewer insertions; young adult naive repertoires showed a weaker similar trend, while memory repertoires showed none. Zero-insertion analyses could be partly confounded by invariant T cells such as MAIT and iNKT, although diverse VJ usage argued against such confounding for most clonotypes. In monozygotic twins, recombination models systematically underestimated out-of-frame TCR alpha sharing, but the models matched the sharing seen between unrelated individuals. Compared with coincidental sharing between unrelated individuals, out-of-frame TCR alpha sequences shared between twins showed an excess of sequences with low generation probability. Because the same donors could not be followed over many years, conclusions were based on cross-sectional statistical analysis. In beta out-of-frame sequences, excess twin sharing was weaker, because having fewer shared sequences lowered the signal-to-noise ratio.

These data also formed part of another study, on yellow fever vaccine responses in identical twins. Per that second paper: According to the authors, in identical twins the way T cells responded to vaccination appeared partly convergent and partly personalized. In the study, vaccine-responding T cell clones were precisely tracked in identical twins.

Sequences were obtained from CD4+ T cells sorted from blood. Recombination joined TRBV28 with TRBJ2-7; 7 central nucleotides agree with TRBD2. The source of this sequence is a woman aged 18-29 years in good health. The CDR3 reads as follows: CASSLATAGRRYEQYF. In nucleotide form, the sequence is TGTGCCAGCAGTTTAGCAACAGCGGGACGGCGCTACGAGCAGTACTTC.